The entry below describes one TCR beta chain. The target of this receptor is not known. Base-call qualities are not available, and no considerably larger clone is one nucleotide away. This sample includes further DNA sequences coding for the same CDR3. The entry originates in a study of PD-1 blockade in classical Hodgkin lymphoma (dated by TCRdb to 2018 to 2021). Study-wide context: Nivolumab dosing was 3 mg/kg intravenously every 2 weeks, continuing until either disease progression or unacceptable toxicity. To define a peripheral blood immune signature of response to PD-1 blockade in classical Hodgkin lymphoma, the study combined TCR beta sequencing with CyTOF.

V is cut by 3 bases and J by 0 bases, and the space between the germline ends is 8 bases. The CDR3 runs 14 amino acids, cysteine and phenylalanine included. The retained sequence is limited to the CDR3, 42 bases, with the frame set at the first base. CDR1 and CDR2 (LGHNA, YSLEER) derive from the germline V gene. The Qiagen DNeasy kit was used to extract genomic DNA from unsorted PBMCs and from the negatively selected CD4+ and CD8+ fractions. Amplification of TCR beta CDR3 regions was done by immunoSEQ multiplex PCR with primers that anneal to V and J segments. A synthetic immune receptor repertoire was used to minimize amplification bias, and any residual bias was removed computationally once sequencing was done. Regarding the original processing steps: Custom Python scripts were used to quantify repertoire diversity as the Shannon entropy index. Unsorted, CD4+ and CD8+ repertoires were analyzed separately, except in combined analyses where CD4+ and CD8+ sequences were merged in silico. A clone counted as expanded when the clone's frequency after treatment rose at least 2-fold relative to C1D1, and clones undetected at baseline were given a pseudocount of 0.5. Clones with 0 or 1 copy at C1D1 were defined as singleton clones, while clones with 2 or more copies were defined as non-singleton clones. By matching protein sequences in sorted samples from the same patient, clones expanded in unsorted samples were annotated as CD4+, CD8+ or unknown. Wilcoxon tests were applied to paired samples to test diversity changes from C1D1 to C4D1. TCRdb stores this immuneACCESS table with in-frame sequences only. Part of the clones is absent; in the studies checked, under half of the shortfall reflects unresolved V genes, and no reason is known for the rest. V and J calls and clone size follow that table, whereas D and trimming were derived from the DNA. The sample table contains some 22,000 clones; only one count was recorded for 65% to 80% of them. 0.95% to 1.5% of the sample rests with the top ten.

In the paper's terms, the time point label means: cycle 4 day 1 (C4D1), after 6 weeks of nivolumab. All trial patients had relapsed after autologous stem cell transplantation, with cohorts A, B and C differing in prior brentuximab vedotin exposure. Magnetic negative selection with a Miltenyi CD4+ T cell isolation kit was used to purify CD4+ T cells from thawed PBMCs. The trial cohort was composed of 56 patients with relapsed/refractory classical Hodgkin lymphoma, for whom complete response, partial response or progressive disease was recorded as best overall response. In the multi-cohort phase II CheckMate 205 trial, trial patients received single-agent nivolumab. An independent review committee assessed best overall response by applying the 2007 International Working Group response criteria. Trial PBMCs were collected immediately before nivolumab initiation (C1D1) and during therapy at cycle 2 day 1 and cycle 4 day 1. Peripheral blood was collected in 8 mL Vacutainer Cell Preparation Tubes, from which PBMCs were isolated by centrifugation and then cryopreserved. Purified CD4+ and CD8+ fractions were prepared only for cases where an additional PBMC sample was available. Magnetically labelled cells were depleted on LS columns in a quadroMACS separator, and the flow-through was collected as the purified fraction.

General study outcomes and caveats: By C4D1, a significant rise was seen in CD4+ TCR diversity but not in CD8+ TCR diversity (p=0.0027 vs p=0.16), and the rise was most apparent among complete responders (p=0.02). Baseline TCR diversity was reported to be lower in newly diagnosed patients than in healthy donors and to be lower still in relapsed/refractory patients. Diversity was lower in patients who began nivolumab less than 1 year after ASCT, so these patients were left out of later analyses to avoid confounding by immune reconstitution. Trial patients with a complete response had baseline diversity similar to that of newly diagnosed patients, while partial responders and progressors had significantly lower diversity. The study was limited to a single clinical trial cohort, and causes of repertoire differences, possibly disease activity or prior therapy, remained undefined.

The chain joins TRBV4-3 to TRBJ1-2; possibly the D gene is TRBD1, per 5 matching bases. Specimen: CD4+ T cells from blood, collected before the fourth cycle of nivolumab. The source is a human donor with classical Hodgkin lymphoma. The CDR3 reads CASSQGTTNYGYTF. The DNA sequence follows: TGCGCCAGCAGCCAGGGGACGACTAACTATGGCTACACCTTC.